These 15 T cell receptor beta chains came from one sample sequenced in a study of cytomegalovirus exposure and HLA in healthy donors. PCR was performed using 60 Vbeta and 13 Jbeta primers. Assay used: immunoSEQ multiplex PCR; TCRdb lists only in-frame clones, some missing. The data show roughly 120,000 clones, around a tenth seen once. Material: PBMCs. These receptors all stem from a man in his thirties or forties in good health and CMV-seronegative.

The chain links TRBV5-5 to TRBJ1-1, with 7 bases matching TRBD1. Unmatched junction bases numbered 6, after V lost 1 base and J lost 6 bases. CDR1 SGHKS and CDR2 YYEKEE come from the germline V gene (reference sequence). The CDR3 extends over 14 amino acids. Written as DNA, the CDR3 is TGTGCCAGCAGCTTGCCTGGGACAGCAGCTGAAGCTTTCTTT. This translates into CASSLPGTAAEAFF.

CDR3 in DNA: TGTGCCAGCAACCTAGGAGGTACAACGGGCTATGGCTACACCTTC. Protein sequence: CASNLGGTTGYGYTF. The rearrangement uses TRBV9 and TRBJ1-2; D call uncertain. Germline-derived CDR1 and CDR2 are SGDLS and YYNGEE. This CDR3 is built from 15 residues. Trimming removed 6 bases at V and 4 bases at J, with 19 bases between. Complete variable domain (other parts from reference TRBV9 and TRBJ1-2): DSGVTQTPKHLITATGQRVTLRCSPRSGDLSVYWYQQSLDQGLQFLIQYYNGEERAKGNILERFSAQQFPDLHSELNLSSLELGDSALYFCASNLGGTTGYGYTFGSGTRLTVV.

This chain connects TRBV7-3 to TRBJ2-1; 7 bases fit TRBD2. V shed 6 bases and J 6 bases; nucleotides not matched to a gene: 8. The CDR3 is made up of 14 amino acids. Germline V lookup: CDR1 SGHTA, CDR2 FQGTGA. The DNA of the CDR3 is TGTGCCAGCAGTCAACAACTAGCGTTCAATGAGCAGTTCTTC. Translation gives CASSQQLAFNEQFF.

V is TRBV2 and J is TRBJ2-2; 13 nucleotides match TRBD2. V was clipped by 6 bases and J by 7 bases; unmatched bases: 5. Germline CDR1 and CDR2: SNHLY and FYNNEI. This CDR3 has 15 residues. CDR3 protein: CASSTGLAGVGELFF. The CDR3 nucleotides are TGTGCCAGCAGCACAGGACTAGCGGGAGTCGGGGAGCTGTTTTTT.

V and J are TRBV10-3 and TRBJ1-1; no clear D. The V end was cut by 3 bases, the J end by 8 bases, with 10 bases between. CDR1 and CDR2 from the germline V gene are ENHRY and SYGVKD. The CDR3 runs 12 residues. For the CDR3, the DNA is TGTGCCATCAGTGAACGTGTAGAAGAAGCTTTCTTT. This translates into CAISERVEEAFF.

The chain joins TRBV5-1 to TRBJ2-1; TRBD1 might be the D (6 bases). Germline V gene data show CDR1 as SGHRS and CDR2 as YFSETQ. CDR3 length: 16 amino acids. Trimming took 5 bases from V and 0 from J, leaving 15 bases between them. CDR3 protein: CASRGPTGGSYNEQFF. Here the CDR3 DNA reads TGCGCCAGCAGAGGACCGACAGGCGGCTCCTACAATGAGCAGTTCTTC.

V usage is TRBV6-5 and J usage is TRBJ1-4, with 10 nucleotides matching TRBD1. Germline lookup yields CDR1 MNHEY and CDR2 SVGAGI. V shed 6 bases and J 10 bases; nucleotides not matched to a gene: 5. The CDR3 is made up of 13 amino acids. The CDR3 coding sequence is TGTGCCAGCAGCGCCGGGACAGGGGTAAAACTGTTTTTT. Translated: CASSAGTGVKLFF.

This chain uses TRBV5-1 with TRBJ2-5; TRBD1 matches 7 bases. The DNA matches TRBJ2-7 better at its end, which makes the J call doubtful. This CDR3 has 15 residues. The germline V gene encodes CDR1 SGHRS and CDR2 YFSETQ. For the CDR3, the DNA is TGCGCCAGCAGCTTGCCTCGGACAGGCTCCTACGAGCAGTACTTC. Protein: CASSLPRTGSYEQYF.

This clone has more than one count but fewer than ten. This chain connects TRBV11-3 to TRBJ2-6, with a tentative D call TRBD2 (7 bases). Germline V lookup: CDR1 SGHNT, CDR2 YENEEA. CDR3 length equals 16 residues. The V end lost 5 bases, the J end lost 4 bases, and 15 bases lay between the germline ends. CDR3 nucleotides: TGTGCCAGCAGCCCCCGGGCGGGGGCCGGGGCCAACGTCCTGACTTTC. Its protein is CASSPRAGAGANVLTF. The full variable domain, in which reference TRBV11-3 and TRBJ2-6 provide the parts outside the CDR3, is EAGVVQSPRYKIIEKKQPVAFWCNPISGHNTLYWYLQNLGQGPELLIRYENEEAVDDSQLPKDRFSAERLKGVDSTLKIQPAELGDSAVYLCASSPRAGAGANVLTFGAGSRLTVL.

The chain combines TRBV4-1 with TRBJ1-1; D is unresolved. Germline loops: CDR1 MGHRA, CDR2 YSYEKL. V was clipped by 5 bases and J by 1 base, with 8 bases between them. This CDR3 is 13 amino acids long. The CDR3, as DNA: TGCGCCAGCAGCGCGACGGGGAACACTGAAGCTTTCTTT. Protein product: CASSATGNTEAFF.

This clone showed up just once. Compared with germline, one end of the junction differs, possibly owing to a read error. The rearrangement links TRBV6-6 to TRBJ1-1; no clear D gene. This CDR3 is 13 amino acids long. Germline CDR1 MNHNY, CDR2 SVGAGI (reference sequence). Here the CDR3 DNA reads TGTGCCAGAAGTTACACAGAAACGGATGGAGCTTTCTTT. Translated, it gives CARSYTETDGAFF.

V gene TRBV6-1 combines with J gene TRBJ2-7, with 9 nucleotides matching TRBD1. V lost 6 bases, J lost 1 base, and 7 bases stayed unmatched. Germline CDR1 and CDR2: MNHNS and SASEGT. The CDR3 has 15 residues. Here the CDR3 DNA reads TGTGCCAGCAGAACCGGACAGGGGAGTTCCTACGAGCAGTACTTC. It is translated as CASRTGQGSSYEQYF.

This clone was found a few times. V is TRBV29-1 and J is TRBJ1-1; the D is unclear. Germline V gene sequence: CDR1 SQVTM, CDR2 ANQGSEA. This CDR3 region has 10 residues. Written as DNA, the CDR3 is TGCACCTGCGGGGACACTGAAGCTTTCTTT. Encoded protein: CTCGDTEAFF.

This chain links TRBV5-1 with TRBJ2-7; the match to TRBD1 covers 9 bases. V lost 3 bases, J lost 9 bases, and 13 bases stayed unmatched. The CDR3 consists of 15 residues. The germline V gene has CDR1 SGHRS and CDR2 YFSETQ. The CDR3: CASSSSTTGGIAQYF. CDR3 DNA sequence: TGCGCCAGCAGCTCCTCCACGACAGGGGGTATCGCGCAGTACTTC.

This clone was seen a few times. J is TRBJ2-3 and V is TRBV7-3, with 12 bases lining up with TRBD2. J lost 1 base, V lost 1 base, and 3 bases had no gene match. The V gene's germline CDR1 is SGHTA and CDR2 FQGTGA. The CDR3 contains 17 residues. DNA for the CDR3: TGTGCCAGCAGCTTAAGGCCTAGCGGGAGGGGCACAGATACGCAGTATTTT. This translates into CASSLRPSGRGTDTQYF.